Each of the 2 T cell receptor beta chains below was sequenced from the same sample in a study of T cell responses to AZD1222 COVID-19 vaccine. The protocol was immunoSEQ multiplex PCR, while the TCRdb copy is restricted to in-frame clones and leaves out a portion. The data show roughly 100,000 clones, roughly 90% seen once. The sample here was peripheral blood, taken on day 0 of AZD1222 vaccination. These receptor sequences come from an adult in good health.

V and J are TRBV30 and TRBJ1-5; a possible D gene is TRBD1 (6 bases). The germline V and J ends were trimmed by 3 bases and 2 bases, with 14 bases remaining between them. Germline V CDR1 and CDR2: GTSNPN, SVGIG (reference sequence). CDR3 length: 15 amino acids. This chain's CDR3 is CAWSPPGAGNQPQHF. As DNA, the CDR3 is TGTGCCTGGAGCCCCCCAGGGGCAGGCAATCAGCCCCAGCATTTT.

The J gene is TRBJ2-1, the V gene TRBV12-3 or TRBV12-4; no definite D call. Trimming took 6 bases from V and 10 from J, leaving 10 bases between them. The CDR3 extends over 11 amino acids. In DNA, the CDR3 is TGTGCCAGCAGCCCCTTGAACGAGCAGTTCTTC. Its translation: CASSPLNEQFF.